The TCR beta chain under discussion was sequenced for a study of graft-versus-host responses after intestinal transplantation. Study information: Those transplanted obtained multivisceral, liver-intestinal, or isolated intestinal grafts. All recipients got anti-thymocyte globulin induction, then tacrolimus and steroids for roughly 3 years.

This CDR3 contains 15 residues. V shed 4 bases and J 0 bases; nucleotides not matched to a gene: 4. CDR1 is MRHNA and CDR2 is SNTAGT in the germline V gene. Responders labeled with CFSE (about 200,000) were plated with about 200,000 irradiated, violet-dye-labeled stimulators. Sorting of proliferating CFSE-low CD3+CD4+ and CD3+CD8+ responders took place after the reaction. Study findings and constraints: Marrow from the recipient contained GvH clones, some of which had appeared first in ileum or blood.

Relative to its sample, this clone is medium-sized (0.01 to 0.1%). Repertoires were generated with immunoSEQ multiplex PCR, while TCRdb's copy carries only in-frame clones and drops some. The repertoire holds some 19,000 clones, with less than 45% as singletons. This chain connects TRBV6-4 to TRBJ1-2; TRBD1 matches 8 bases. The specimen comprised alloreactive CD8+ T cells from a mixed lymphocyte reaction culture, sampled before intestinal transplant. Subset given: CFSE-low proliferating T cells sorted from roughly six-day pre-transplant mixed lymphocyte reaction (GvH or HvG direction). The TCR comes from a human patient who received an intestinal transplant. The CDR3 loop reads CASSVSGQANYGYTF. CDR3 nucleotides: TGTGCCAGCAGTGTGTCGGGACAGGCTAACTATGGCTACACCTTC.